This TCR beta chain was found in a study of vaccination and CD4 T cells after COVID-19. Study context: The stimulus for the cells was overlapping spike peptides derived from SARS-CoV-2, HCoV-NL63, HCoV-OC43 and HCoV-229E. Some control cultures received a CEFX pool, which served as the positive control. Others received an HIV-1 Nef pool or no peptide.

CDR3 length: 16 amino acids. Per the germline V gene, CDR1 is MNHEY and CDR2 is SVGEGT. The ends were cut back, 6 bases at V and 9 bases at J, with 26 bases in the middle. Treatment defined: approximately nine-day PBMC culture with coronavirus spike peptide pools or control peptides (ViraFEST assay). Sequenced with the Oncomine TCR Beta short-read assay was DNA taken from cultured CD4+ T cells. TCRdb reprocessed the PCR reads via MiXCR and lists one record per CDR3 protein. The top ten hold roughly 19% of the sample, which has 20,000 to 25,000 distinct CDR3 sequences, approximately 48% seen once. In this sample, this clonotype turned up a few times. What it binds is not known. Broader study findings: With convalescent patients, a median about 90% of reactive clones emerged solely after vaccination. Convalescent patients studied were relatively few, and early post-infection timepoints were absent.

The sequence was obtained from a human donor who received a COVID-19 vaccine. The specimen was CD4+ T cells from blood, cultured in vitro, collected before SARS-CoV-2 vaccination. The chain has TRBV6-2 or TRBV6-3 and TRBJ2-5; D possibly matches TRBD1 or TRBD2 (5 bases each). The CDR3 loop reads CASRQPGTKRPGAQYF. In DNA form, the CDR3 reads TGTGCCAGCAGACAACCTGGGACGAAAAGACCCGGAGCCCAGTACTTC.